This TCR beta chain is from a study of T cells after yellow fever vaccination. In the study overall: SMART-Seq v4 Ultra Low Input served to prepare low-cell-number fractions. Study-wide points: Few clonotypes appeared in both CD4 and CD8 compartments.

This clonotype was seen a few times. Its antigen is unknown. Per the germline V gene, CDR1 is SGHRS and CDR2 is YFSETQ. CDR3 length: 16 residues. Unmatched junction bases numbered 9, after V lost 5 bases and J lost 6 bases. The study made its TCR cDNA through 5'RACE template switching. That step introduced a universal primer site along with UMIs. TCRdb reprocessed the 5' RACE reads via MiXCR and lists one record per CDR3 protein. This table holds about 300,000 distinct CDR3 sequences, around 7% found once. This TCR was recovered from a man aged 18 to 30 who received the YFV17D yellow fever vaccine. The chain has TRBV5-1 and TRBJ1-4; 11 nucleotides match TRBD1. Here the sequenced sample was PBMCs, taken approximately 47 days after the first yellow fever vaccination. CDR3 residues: CASRHLPGQGDEKLFF. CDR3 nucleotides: TGCGCCAGCAGACATCTTCCGGGACAGGGGGATGAAAAACTGTTTTTT.